The entry below gives a single T cell receptor (beta chain) sequence along with its context. What antigen it recognizes has not been identified. Base qualities are not at hand, and no much larger clone is one base apart. Receptor amplification or capture employed the immunoSEQ multiplex PCR assay. For the multiplex PCR, a mixture combining 60 forward primers for TCR Vbeta segments and 13 reverse primers for TCR Jbeta segments was used. A multiplex PCR assay on genomic DNA amplified the CDR3 region of rearranged TCR beta genes. On the Illumina HiSeq System, the amplified TCR beta libraries were sequenced as 87-base-pair reads. The study's processing was this. A later analysis tallied roughly 80 million unique TCR beta chains across the 666 repertoires, and approximately 12 million of those chains were shared by two or more donors. Raw reads were error-corrected and collapsed into unique sequences with a nearest-neighbor algorithm that merged closely related sequences to remove PCR and sequencing errors. V, D and J gene segments were assigned by aligning CDR3 sequences to IMGT reference sequences. For a sequence to be retained, a match of at least six nucleotides was required to both a V gene segment and a J gene segment. Rearrangements were called productive when the CDR3 lacked stop codons and stayed in frame with V and J; all others were non-productive. CDR3 was defined by IMGT convention, running from the second conserved V-encoded cysteine to the conserved J-encoded phenylalanine. The earlier analysis of 500 to 750 of the donors excluded any sequence lacking an unambiguous match to a single V gene segment. An earlier analysis of under 750 of the donors called V segments functional above 56.7% productive rearrangements and segregating when the between-donor standard deviation exceeded 5%. To diagnose cytomegalovirus status from the catalog of TCR beta chain sequences, a statistical classification framework was built. A later analysis assigned V and J genes by comparing TCR nucleotide sequences with IMGT/GENE-DB human TR gene sequences. The TCRdist pipeline was used in a later analysis to assign CDR3 sequences and most-parsimonious VDJ recombination scenarios. A later analysis defined each TCR beta chain by its CDR3 amino acid sequence plus V-gene family, and excluded reads lacking a unique V-gene family. To address suspected cross-contamination and a sequencing artifact, a later analysis removed around 600 highly shared, low-generation-probability nucleotide sequences. In a later analysis, a clonal expansion index for each public chain was calculated from normalized within-repertoire ranks of inferred template counts. In a later analysis, generation probabilities were computed using a VDJ recombination model fitted to out-of-frame rearrangements, and the results were checked against IGoR. Hypergeometric tests were used in a later analysis to score TCR-TCR, TCR-HLA and TCR-CMV co-occurrence, with a repertoire-size bias correction applied to the TCR pairs. A later analysis estimated false discovery rates by permuting HLA or CMV assignments 20 times. In a later analysis, co-occurring TCRs were grouped using DBSCAN, with TCRdist sequence similarity added in when clustering inside HLA-allele-positive subsets. Repertoires with fewer than 30,000 or more than 120,000 public chains, plus five repertoires with anomalous nucleotide sharing, were excluded from co-occurrence clustering. TCRdb obtained this table from immuneACCESS and retained in-frame rearrangements with V and J assigned. These tables miss some clones; where compared with another copy, unresolved V genes account for less than half of the shortfall, and the remainder is unexplained. That table furnishes V, J and clone size, whereas the DNA furnished D and trimming. The sample includes 150,000 to 200,000 clones, with under 80% observed a single time. The top ten clones comprise about 1.3% of the sample.

This specimen belongs to a study of cytomegalovirus exposure and HLA in healthy donors (dated by TCRdb to about 2017). Turning to the overall study: According to an earlier analysis of around 600 of the donors, about 180 million T cells yielded 117 million unique TCR beta sequences and less than 300 Gb of sequence data. Among around 400 genotyped donors of the cohort, an average of roughly 230,000 unique TCR beta nucleotide sequences was sequenced per donor, of which roughly 17% were non-productive. In a later genetic analysis, genome-wide SNP genotypes for about three fifths of the roughly 670 donors were used, and that subset was treated as a discovery cohort. All discovery cohort repertoires had been generated using a single sequencing platform. Of the roughly 420 genotyped donors, 65% to 90% were placed in the genetic ancestry cluster associated with self-reported Caucasian donors. Using immunosequencing, the study profiled T cell repertoires from 500 to 800 subjects and related those repertoires to cytomegalovirus serostatus. Along with the roughly 710-subject first cohort, a separate validation cohort of about 110 different subjects was used. Four or five DR-DQ haplotypes were handled as single units for association and clustering because linkage in the cohort was strong. A later analysis re-examined previously published TCR beta repertoires from 610 or so donors and added high-resolution HLA genotyping to investigate patterns of TCR occurrence. Donor age, sex, ethnicity and CMV serostatus were compiled together with the repertoire data. To predict cytomegalovirus infection status, the study brought together high-throughput TCR immunosequencing, statistical association of individual TCRs with disease status, and machine learning. The aim of the study was to test whether cataloging public T cell receptors could identify signatures of past pathogen exposure. HLA typing covered class I and class II loci at four-digit resolution. Around 320 gigabases of sequencing data and approximately 85 million unique TCR sequences were included in an early release covering several hundred HLA-typed donors. Typing coverage varied by locus: about 620-630 donors for A, B, C, DRB1 and DQB1; under 550 for DQA1; approximately 610 for DPA1; more than 450 for DPB1. In the later analysis, no new phenotypic data were used to find candidate immune exposures; instead, reliance was placed on TCR beta sequences and their occurrence across donors. An earlier analysis of around 540 of the donors applied high-throughput TCR beta sequencing to assess whether each TCR beta V gene segment acted as functional or pseudogenic. Broad study findings and their caveats: Because counts were too low, about 18 rarely observed V segments, including chromosome 9 orphons, were excluded from the earlier analysis of 587 of the donors. Because the 87-base-pair reads could not distinguish some IMGT-functional V segments, including TRBV6-2 and TRBV6-3, those segments were excluded. Assigning TCR associations to individual alleles was difficult when HLA alleles, especially DR and DQ, strongly co-occurred. In a later analysis, several top co-occurrence clusters were reported to appear linked to parvovirus B19, influenza, CMV and Epstein-Barr virus. Correlated functional status among segregating V segments might be attributable to linkage disequilibrium, but an unknown experimental factor could not be ruled out. Most TCR sequences were seen in very few donors, while some public TCRs were found in many individuals. An earlier analysis of 450 to 750 of the donors showed that most TCR beta V segments appeared in productive rearrangements either about 87% or about 30% of the time, which broadly matched IMGT annotations. In vitro tests confirmed that a few of the cytomegalovirus-associated TCR beta chains recognize cytomegalovirus antigens. Most CMV-associated TCR beta chains appeared to be HLA-restricted in a later analysis, and the HLA associations seemed to be driven largely by CMV exposure. A cluster of highly shared sequence variants was judged likely to represent a technical artifact of the sequencing pipeline. Compared with the approximately 720-donor mean, donors in an Asian-associated ancestry cluster had fewer N-insertions in productive TCRs, according to a later genetic analysis. In the study, around 160 TCR beta chains were listed as associated with cytomegalovirus. The authors suggested that the approach could potentially be extended to other disease states and immunological phenotypes. An association between a missense DCLRE1C variant and V-gene and J-gene trimming of TCR beta chains was found in a later genetic analysis and replicated in an independent cohort. Specific HLA alleles were associated with 15,000 to 20,000 TCR beta sequences at a false discovery rate of 0.05 in a later analysis. The presence/absence analyses assumed that sequencing depth was roughly uniform across donors, and that assumption may not be true. HLA typing was unavailable for some donors at each locus, so association tests used only the typed subset. A further reported finding was that TCR beta sequences accurately predicted the HLA-A and HLA-B alleles for most subjects in the first cohort. In a later analysis, the rate of TCR association differed among HLA loci, with DRB1 alleles having the most associated TCRs and HLA-C alleles having the fewest. The classifier was reported to diagnose cytomegalovirus status with high specificity and sensitivity in both the original and validation cohorts. The only immune exposure information available for the cohort was CMV serostatus. The cohort was sequenced for TCR beta chains only, and without alpha or paired-chain data the features that could be detected were limited. Compared with equally common non-associated chains, HLA-associated TCR beta chains in a later analysis were more clonally expanded and had lower generation probabilities.

Taken from the germline V gene (reference sequence), the CDR1 and CDR2 loops are GTSNPN and SVGIG. Taken from cysteine to phenylalanine, the CDR3 has 14 residues. The entry retains the CDR3 DNA only, 42 bases that are in frame from base 1. In total, 500 to 700 healthy bone marrow donors made up the cohort. At the time of sampling, every cohort member was nominally healthy, though immune exposures that went unrecorded were likely present. The donor tested CMV seronegative and was one of the 352 seronegative cohort members. Every donor gave a peripheral blood sample, and the peripheral blood mononuclear cells from that sample were used for TCR beta sequencing. The Qiagen DNeasy Blood Extraction Kit was used to extract genomic DNA from the blood cell samples.

The sequence derives from a woman in her thirties in good health and CMV-seronegative. This chain is built from TRBV30 and TRBJ1-3; TRBD1 is possibly the D segment (6 matching bases). The source material was PBMCs. The CDR3 protein sequence reads: CVVSPGQGGNTIYF. The DNA reads as follows: TGTGTCGTAAGCCCGGGACAAGGAGGAAACACCATATATTTT.